The 11 T cell receptor beta chains listed next were all sequenced from one sample in a study of blood T cell repertoires in COVID-19. TCRdb keeps only in-frame clones here, not all; method: immunoSEQ multiplex PCR. The sample holds about 26,000 clones; around 82% are singletons and the top ten take 1.8%. The specimen was peripheral blood. The source is a man at least 80 years old with active or convalescent COVID-19.

The chain employs TRBV5-1 and TRBJ2-7, with a possible D match to TRBD2 (5 bases). V lost 1 base to trimming and J lost 6 bases, with 11 bases between them. This CDR3 is 13 amino acids long. Germline loops: CDR1 SGHRS, CDR2 YFSETQ. CDR3 residues: CASSLLLGGEQYF. CDR3 nucleotides: TGCGCCAGCAGCTTGCTACTAGGCGGCGAGCAGTACTTC.

The sample holds one count of this clone. The chain employs TRBV6-5 and TRBJ2-3, with a possible D match to TRBD1 (6 bases). The V and J ends lost 2 bases and 3 bases respectively, with 9 bases between them. Germline V CDR1 and CDR2: MNHEY, SVGAGI. The CDR3 covers 14 residues. The CDR3 sequence: CASSYRGRTDTQYF. The CDR3 nucleotides are TGTGCCAGCAGTTACAGGGGGAGAACAGATACGCAGTATTTT.

The chain uses TRBV19 and TRBJ2-2; 8 positions agree with TRBD1. With V trimmed by 7 bases and J by 4 bases, 8 bases remained unmatched. The germline CDR1 and CDR2 sequences are LNHDA and SQIVND (reference sequence). CDR3 size: 15 residues. This CDR3 reads CASMETGVGTGELFF. The CDR3 region has the DNA TGTGCCAGTATGGAGACAGGGGTCGGCACCGGGGAGCTGTTTTTT.

V and J are TRBV2 and TRBJ2-1, with 10 nucleotides matching TRBD2. The ends lost 6 bases at V and 1 base at J; junction bases unmatched: 6. This CDR3 comprises 16 residues. Germline CDR1 and CDR2: SNHLY and FYNNEI. The CDR3 is CASRPFSGGSYNEQFF. The CDR3 nucleotides are TGTGCCAGCAGGCCCTTTAGCGGGGGGTCCTACAATGAGCAGTTCTTC.

This rearrangement joins TRBV5-1 to TRBJ2-5; TRBD1 agrees at 10 bases. The CDR3 covers 14 residues. The V gene end was trimmed by 4 bases and the J gene end by 5 bases; junction bases not matched to a gene: 5. Germline V gene sequence: CDR1 SGHRS, CDR2 YFSETQ. CDR3 amino acids: CASSPGTGVETQYF. The CDR3, as DNA: TGCGCCAGCAGCCCCGGGACAGGGGTTGAGACCCAGTACTTC.

V is TRBV18 and J is TRBJ2-7; 7 bases are a match to TRBD2. Germline V gives CDR1 KGHSH, CDR2 LQKENI. The trim removed 8 bases at V and 7 bases at J, leaving 11 bases unmatched. This CDR3 comprises 13 residues. CDR3 region: CASAASGLGEQYF. DNA for the CDR3: TGTGCCAGCGCCGCTAGCGGCCTTGGGGAGCAGTACTTC.

The V call is TRBV6-1, the J call TRBJ2-7; 10 nucleotides agree with TRBD2. This CDR3 comprises 17 residues. Germline trimming cut 0 bases from V and 6 bases from J; bases unmatched to any gene: 11. Germline lookup yields CDR1 MNHNS and CDR2 SASEGT. CDR3 residues: CASSEALGLAGVPEQYF. The CDR3 region has the DNA TGTGCCAGCAGTGAAGCGCTTGGCCTAGCGGGAGTCCCCGAGCAGTACTTC.

The chain links TRBV5-4 to TRBJ2-7; TRBD2 matches 12 bases. V lost 3 bases, J lost 3 bases, and 4 bases stayed unmatched. The CDR3 totals 15 residues. Germline V gives CDR1 SGHNT, CDR2 YYREEE (reference sequence). The CDR3 reads CASSWTSGIGYEQYF. CDR3 sequence (DNA): TGTGCCAGCAGCTGGACTAGCGGGATAGGCTACGAGCAGTACTTC.

V gene TRBV29-1 combines with J gene TRBJ2-7, with a possible D match to TRBD2 (5 bases). There are 13 residues in the CDR3. Trimming removed 1 base from V and 5 bases from J, with 12 bases in between. Looked up from germline, CDR1 is SQVTM and CDR2 is ANQGSEA. The CDR3 DNA is TGCAGCGTTGAAGGACACCGGAGGAACGAGCAGTACTTC. This codes for CSVEGHRRNEQYF.

The chain joins TRBV5-1 to TRBJ2-7; TRBD2 is a possible D gene (6 bases). This CDR3 is 14 amino acids long. V shed 0 bases and J shed 5 bases, with 12 bases lying between them. Looked up from germline, CDR1 is SGHRS and CDR2 is YFSETQ. The CDR3 region is CASSLAPGAHEQYF. CDR3 DNA: TGCGCCAGCAGCTTGGCACCGGGAGCCCACGAGCAGTACTTC.

As concerns this clone: The same CDR3 can be traced to other DNA sequences in this sample. The chain employs TRBV20-1 and TRBJ2-7, with D uncertain. CDR1 and CDR2 from the germline V gene are DFQATT and SNEGSKA (reference sequence). The CDR3 is made up of 11 amino acids. V lost 0 bases to trimming and J lost 3 bases, with 3 bases between them. CDR3 region: CSARDLYEQYF. The CDR3 DNA reads as TGCAGTGCTAGAGATCTCTACGAGCAGTACTTC.